Listed here are 4 T cell receptor beta chains from one sample, sequenced in a study of T-cell reconstitution after alpha-beta-depleted transplantation in children. The TCRbeta library was prepared with unique molecular identifiers. MiXCR was run by TCRdb on the PCR reads, yielding one entry per CDR3 protein. The data show about 980,000 distinct CDR3 sequences, around 30% seen once. The sequenced sample was PBMCs, mostly from graft donor cells, obtained 360 days after TCRalphabeta/CD19-depleted stem cell transplant. The receptors shown here come from a boy under two years old who had a stem cell transplant for SCID, so the T cells may come from the graft donor.

The sample holds a few counts of this clonotype. This sequence joins TRBV7-3 and TRBJ1-6; 9 bases are a match to TRBD1. Germline V lookup: CDR1 SGHTA, CDR2 FQGTGA. This CDR3 spans 14 amino acids. V shed 5 bases, J shed 8 bases, and the junction held 4 bases outside the gene matches. CDR3 residues: CASSVDRGDSPLHF. The CDR3 DNA sequence: TGTGCCAGCAGCGTCGACAGGGGGGATTCACCCCTCCACTTT.

This clonotype was counted between two and nine times. The chain couples TRBV10-3 to TRBJ1-2, with 10 bases that match TRBD1. The CDR3 extends over 14 amino acids. V shed 6 bases, J shed 8 bases, and the junction held 9 bases outside the gene matches. In germline, CDR1 is ENHRY, CDR2 SYGVKD. For the CDR3, the DNA is TGTGCCATCAGATCTTGGACAGGGGGGATCGGCTACACCTTC. Translated, it gives CAIRSWTGGIGYTF.

The chain couples TRBV12-3 or TRBV12-4 to TRBJ2-6; 7 nucleotides line up with TRBD2. Germline trimming cut 2 bases from V and 2 bases from J; bases unmatched to any gene: 6. This CDR3 spans 17 amino acids. The CDR3 loop reads CASSLRQGGTGANVLTF. CDR3 coding DNA: TGTGCCAGCAGTTTAAGGCAGGGAGGGACTGGGGCCAACGTCCTGACTTTC.

The gene calls are TRBV15 and TRBJ1-2; D gene ambiguous. Germline CDR1 and CDR2: LNHNV and YYDKDF (reference sequence). The CDR3 contains 13 residues. Trimming took 5 bases from V and 4 from J, leaving 11 bases between them. This CDR3 reads CATSLSGSYGYTF. DNA of the CDR3: TGTGCCACCAGCTTATCTGGGTCCTATGGCTACACCTTC.